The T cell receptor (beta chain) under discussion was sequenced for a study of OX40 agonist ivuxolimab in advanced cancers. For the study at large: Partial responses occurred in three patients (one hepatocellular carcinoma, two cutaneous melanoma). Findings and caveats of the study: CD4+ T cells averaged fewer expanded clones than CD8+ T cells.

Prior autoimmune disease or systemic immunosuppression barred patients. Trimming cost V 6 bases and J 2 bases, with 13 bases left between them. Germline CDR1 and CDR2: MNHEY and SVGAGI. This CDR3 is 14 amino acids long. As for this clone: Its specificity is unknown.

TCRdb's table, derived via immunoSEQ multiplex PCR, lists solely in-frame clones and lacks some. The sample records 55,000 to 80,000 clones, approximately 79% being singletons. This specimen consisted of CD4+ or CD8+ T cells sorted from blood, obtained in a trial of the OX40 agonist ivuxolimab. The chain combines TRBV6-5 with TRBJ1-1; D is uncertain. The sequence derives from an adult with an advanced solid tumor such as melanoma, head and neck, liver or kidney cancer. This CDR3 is CASSQAHRNTEAFF. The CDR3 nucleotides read TGTGCCAGCAGCCAGGCACACAGAAACACTGAAGCTTTCTTT.